This TCR beta chain is from a study of early T cells in non-severe SARS-CoV-2 infection. Overall study context: It was bulk RNA from unsorted whole blood that was sequenced, and the chains were unpaired. Findings and limits, study-wide: Lookups in VDJdb leaned toward anti-spike CD8 responses and missed private and CD4 specificities.

Germline V CDR1 and CDR2: SGHTA, FQGNSA. V dropped 5 bases and J dropped 9; count of bases not matched to a gene: 6. The CDR3 contains 14 residues. Unique molecular identifiers were affixed to single, distinct cDNA molecules. MiXCR was run by TCRdb on the 5' RACE reads, yielding one entry per CDR3 protein. The repertoire holds 80,000 to 100,000 distinct CDR3 sequences, over 13% seen once, with approximately 7.5% in the top ten. As to this clonotype: Its specificity is not known.

The receptor was isolated from an adult who was a healthcare worker with PCR-confirmed SARS-CoV-2 infection or an uninfected control (not recorded which). The material sequenced was whole blood. The chain is built from TRBV7-2 and TRBJ2-3, with 12 bases fitting TRBD2. In nucleotides, the CDR3 is TGTGCCAGCAGCCGACTAGCGGGAGATTGGACGCAGTATTTT. Translated: CASSRLAGDWTQYF.